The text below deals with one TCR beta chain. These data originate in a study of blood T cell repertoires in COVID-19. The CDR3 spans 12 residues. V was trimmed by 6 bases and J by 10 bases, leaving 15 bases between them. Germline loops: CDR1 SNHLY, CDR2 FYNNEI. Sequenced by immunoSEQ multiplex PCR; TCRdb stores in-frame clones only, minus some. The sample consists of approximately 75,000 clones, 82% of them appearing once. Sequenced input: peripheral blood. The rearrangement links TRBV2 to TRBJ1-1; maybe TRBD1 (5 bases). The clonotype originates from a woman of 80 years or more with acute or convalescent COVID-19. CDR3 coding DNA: TGTGCCAGCAGAGGGGCCCTACCATCAGCTTTCTTT. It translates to CASRGALPSAFF.